This entry lists 12 T cell receptor beta chains sequenced from one sample in a study of CXCR3-negative and CXCR3-positive naive CD8 T cells. cDNA libraries for TRB were generated by 5' RACE incorporating UMI labels. TCRdb reprocessed the 5' RACE reads, with one entry per CDR3 protein and no DNA. This repertoire includes 75,000 to 100,000 distinct CDR3 sequences. The sample comprised naive CXCR3- CD8+ T cells from blood. This sample's subset: CD45RO-CCR7+CD27+CD95- naive CD8+ T cells lacking CXCR3 (TNR3-). Source of these receptors: a human donor in good health. Some clones in this sample may be carry-over from other donors' samples.

The gene calls are TRBV7-2 and TRBJ2-3; lacking DNA, the TRBD2 call made by TCRdb goes unchecked. CDR1 is SGHTA and CDR2 is FQGNSA in the germline V gene. This CDR3 has 15 residues. CDR3 region: CASSILAGRTDTQYF.

The CDR3 here is CSVEVLVDLTDTQYF. The J gene is TRBJ2-3, the V gene TRBV29-1; TCRdb selects TRBD2, and the lack of DNA leaves this call unchecked. The CDR3 is 15 residues long. Germline V lookup: CDR1 SQVTM, CDR2 ANQGSEA.

This sequence joins TRBV7-9 and TRBJ1-4; checking the TCRdb D call of TRBD1 is not possible without DNA. The CDR3 covers 17 residues. Germline CDR1 SEHNR, CDR2 FQNEAQ (reference sequence). The CDR3 loop reads CASSLPFQGQGNEKLFF.

The genes are TRBV6-6 and TRBJ2-7. The CDR3 has 14 residues. Germline V gene lookup returns CDR1 MNHNY and CDR2 SVGAGI (reference sequence). CDR3 residues: CASSLTASSYEQYF.

V and J are TRBV7-9 and TRBJ2-7. The CDR3 has 14 amino acids. Germline loops: CDR1 SEHNR, CDR2 FQNEAQ (reference sequence). CDR3 amino acids: CASSLVVNSYEQYF.

This rearrangement joins TRBV4-2 to TRBJ2-1; TCRdb names TRBD2, which stays unverified in the absence of DNA. The CDR3 is 14 residues long. Germline lookup yields CDR1 LGHNA and CDR2 YNFKEQ. CDR3 in amino acids: CASSQVPGGNEQFF.

This chain connects TRBV4-1 to TRBJ2-4. This CDR3 has 13 amino acids. CDR1 is MGHRA and CDR2 is YSYEKL in the germline V gene. The chain's CDR3 is CASADLAKNIQYF.

This chain uses TRBV29-1 with TRBJ2-1. This CDR3 has 15 residues. The germline CDR1 and CDR2 sequences are SQVTM and ANQGSEA. The chain's CDR3 is CSVEVPGALYNEQFF.

The rearrangement joins TRBV29-1 to TRBJ1-3. Germline CDR1 is SQVTM and CDR2 is ANQGSEA. The CDR3 is made up of 14 amino acids. The CDR3 sequence: CSVRRTGSGNTIYF.

The chain couples TRBV28 to TRBJ2-7. The CDR3 loop spans 13 amino acids. CDR1 MDHEN and CDR2 SYDVKM come from the germline V gene. The CDR3 spells CASSSYRYSEQYF.

The chain couples TRBV21-1 to TRBJ2-4. TRBV21-1 is noted as a pseudogene. CDR3 size: 16 residues. The CDR3 here is CASSHRGITTKNIQYF.

V and J are TRBV4-3 and TRBJ2-7; TCRdb proposes TRBD1, but this gene call is untestable without DNA. Germline loops: CDR1 LGHNA, CDR2 YSLEER. This CDR3 contains 15 residues. The CDR3 loop is CASSQDPTGPYEQYF.